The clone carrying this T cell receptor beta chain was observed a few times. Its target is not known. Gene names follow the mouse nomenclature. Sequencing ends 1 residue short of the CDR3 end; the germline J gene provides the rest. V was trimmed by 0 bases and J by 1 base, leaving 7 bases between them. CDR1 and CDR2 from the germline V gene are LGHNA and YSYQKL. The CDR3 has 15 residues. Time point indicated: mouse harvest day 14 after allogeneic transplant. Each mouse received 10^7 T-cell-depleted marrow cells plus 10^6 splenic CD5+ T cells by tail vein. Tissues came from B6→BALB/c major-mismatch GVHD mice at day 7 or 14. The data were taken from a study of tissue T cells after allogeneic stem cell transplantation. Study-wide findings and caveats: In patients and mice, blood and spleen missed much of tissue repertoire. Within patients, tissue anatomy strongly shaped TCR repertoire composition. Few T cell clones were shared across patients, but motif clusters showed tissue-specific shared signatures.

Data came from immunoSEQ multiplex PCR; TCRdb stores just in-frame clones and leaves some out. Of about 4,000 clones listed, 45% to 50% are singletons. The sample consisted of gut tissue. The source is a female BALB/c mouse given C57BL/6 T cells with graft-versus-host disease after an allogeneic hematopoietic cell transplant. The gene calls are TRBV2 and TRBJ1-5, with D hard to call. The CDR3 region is CASSQDGRNNQAPLF. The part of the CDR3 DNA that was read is TGTGCCAGCAGCCAAGACGGCAGGAACAACCAGGCTCCGCTT.